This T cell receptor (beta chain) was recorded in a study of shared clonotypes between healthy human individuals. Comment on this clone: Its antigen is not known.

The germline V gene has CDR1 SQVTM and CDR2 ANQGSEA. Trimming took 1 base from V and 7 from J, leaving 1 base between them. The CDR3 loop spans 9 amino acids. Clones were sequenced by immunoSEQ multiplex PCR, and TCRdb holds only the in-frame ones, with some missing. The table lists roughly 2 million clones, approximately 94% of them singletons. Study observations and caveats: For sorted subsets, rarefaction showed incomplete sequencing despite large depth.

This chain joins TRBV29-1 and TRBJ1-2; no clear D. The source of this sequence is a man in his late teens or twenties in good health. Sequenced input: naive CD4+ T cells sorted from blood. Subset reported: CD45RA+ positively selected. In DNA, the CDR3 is TGCAGCGTTGAAGCTGGCTACACCTTC. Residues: CSVEAGYTF.